This T cell receptor (beta chain) was recovered during a study of blood T cells in healthy people across ages. There are a few counts of this clonotype. The germline V gene has CDR1 SGHTA and CDR2 FQGNSA. The CDR3 sequence is 16 residues long. Trimming pared 1 base from V and 1 base from J, leaving 10 bases between. A second PCR of roughly 7 to 11 cycles used a sample-barcoded 5' primer and a J-beta primer mix. MiXCR, run by TCRdb on the 5' RACE reads, gives a single entry per CDR3 protein. The repertoire holds about 640,000 distinct CDR3 sequences, with about 53% as singletons. The material sequenced was blood. V is TRBV7-2 and J is TRBJ1-4, with D tentatively TRBD1 (6 bases). The sequence was obtained from a man in his sixties in good health. CDR3 DNA: TGTGCCAGCAGCTTAGAAGGGACACGAACTAATGAAAAACTGTTTTTT. Protein product: CASSLEGTRTNEKLFF.